Presented here are 14 T cell receptor beta chains from one specimen sequenced in a study of cytotoxic CD8 clonotypes in ibrutinib-treated CLL (dated by TCRdb to the early 2020s). The time point label on this specimen signifies: more than 10 months on ibrutinib. The library came from the immunoSEQ multiplex PCR assay. TCRdb carries this immuneACCESS record with in-frame sequences only. Its versions omit some clonotypes, under half of them owing to an unresolved V gene in the studies checked, with the rest unexplained. The sample includes more than 200,000 clones, with 79% observed a single time. The ten largest clones represent approximately 10% of the sample. The specimen comprised PBMCs, sampled after 12 months of ibrutinib treatment. The receptors shown here come from a human donor with chronic lymphocytic leukemia.

This rearrangement joins TRBV5-1 to TRBJ2-7; D possibly corresponds to TRBD1 (5 bases). This CDR3 has 15 residues. V lost 1 base and J 3 bases, leaving 14 bases between the germline ends. Germline-derived CDR1 and CDR2 are SGHRS and YFSETQ. The CDR3, as DNA: TGCGCCAGCAGCTTGACTAATAGGGGTTTCTACGAGCAGTACTTC. Translating gives CASSLTNRGFYEQYF. Full variable domain (rest looked up from reference TRBV5-1 and TRBJ2-7): KAGVTQTPRYLIKTRGQQVTLSCSPISGHRSVSWYQQTPGQGLQFLFEYFSETQRNKGNFPGRFSGRQFSNSRSEMNVSTLELGDSALYLCASSLTNRGFYEQYFGPGTRLTVT.

The rearrangement uses TRBV11-2 and TRBJ2-1; no firm D call. CDR1 is SGHAT and CDR2 is FQNNGV in the germline V gene. CDR3 length equals 11 residues. Between the trimmed V and J ends, which lost 3 bases and 9 bases, there was a span of 6 bases. CDR3: CASSFSGEQFF. The CDR3 region has the DNA TGTGCCAGCAGCTTCTCGGGTGAGCAGTTCTTC. Full variable domain (rest looked up from reference TRBV11-2 and TRBJ2-1): EAGVAQSPRYKIIEKRQSVAFWCNPISGHATLYWYQQILGQGPKLLIQFQNNGVVDDSQLPKDRFSAERLKGVDSTLKIQPAKLEDSAVYLCASSFSGEQFFGPGTRLTVL.

This clone has just a few counts. This rearrangement joins TRBV5-6 to TRBJ1-3; D gene uncertain. Germline V lookup: CDR1 SGHDT, CDR2 YYEEEE. The CDR3 is 15 amino acids. Trimming took 1 base from V and 0 from J, leaving 8 bases between them. CDR3 amino acids: CASSLSSVSGNTIYF. In nucleotides, the CDR3 is TGTGCCAGCAGCTTGAGTAGTGTCTCTGGAAACACCATATATTTT.

The V gene is TRBV27, the J gene TRBJ2-7; TRBD2 matches 11 bases. The CDR3 totals 14 residues. After removal of 5 bases from V and 2 bases from J, the junction contained 2 bases not matched to a gene. Germline CDR1 and CDR2: MNHEY and SMNVEV (reference sequence). CDR3 residues: CASSTSGGPYEQYF. The CDR3 coding sequence is TGTGCCAGCAGTACTAGCGGGGGACCCTACGAGCAGTACTTC.

The chain combines TRBV2 with TRBJ1-1; weak D call: TRBD1 (6 bases). The V end was cut by 5 bases, the J end by 4 bases, with 11 bases between. Germline V gives CDR1 SNHLY, CDR2 FYNNEI. This CDR3 has 13 amino acids. The CDR3: CASSPRGGTEAFF. In nucleotides, the CDR3 is TGTGCCAGCAGTCCCAGGGGAGGCACTGAAGCTTTCTTT.

Ten or more counts support this clone. This rearrangement joins TRBV2 to TRBJ1-5; 7 bases agree with TRBD1. Germline assignment: CDR1 SNHLY and CDR2 FYNNEI. Trimming took 4 bases from V and 9 from J; bases not matched to a gene: 9. The CDR3 runs 14 residues. The CDR3 bases are TGTGCCAGCAGTGCAGGGGACAGTTCGGGGCCCCAGCATTTT. This encodes CASSAGDSSGPQHF. Based on the CDR3 plus reference TRBV2 and TRBJ1-5, the full variable domain is EPEVTQTPSHQVTQMGQEVILRCVPISNHLYFYWYRQILGQKVEFLVSFYNNEISEKSEIFDDQFSVERPDGSNFTLKIRSTKLEDSAMYFCASSAGDSSGPQHFGDGTRLSIL.

CDR3 residues: CASTPRGLQETQYF. The DNA for the CDR3 is TGCGCCAGCACCCCTCGAGGCCTCCAAGAGACCCAGTACTTC. This chain joins TRBV5-1 and TRBJ2-5, with D unresolved. Germline V gene data show CDR1 as SGHRS and CDR2 as YFSETQ. V was cut by 6 bases and J by 1 base, with 13 bases left in between. The CDR3 runs 14 residues.

The V and J genes are TRBV18 and TRBJ1-1, with a weak D call TRBD1 (5 bases). The V and J ends lost 3 bases and 1 base respectively, with 6 bases between them. The germline V gene has CDR1 KGHSH and CDR2 LQKENI. The CDR3 has 13 amino acids. In nucleotides, the CDR3 is TGTGCCAGCTCACCCGGGGGGAACACTGAAGCTTTCTTT. Encoded protein: CASSPGGNTEAFF.

The V gene is TRBV5-5, the J gene TRBJ2-7, with 11 positions matching TRBD2. The J segment lost 7 bases and the V segment lost 5 bases, leaving 8 bases of the junction unmatched. The CDR3 sequence is 14 residues long. Per germline, CDR1 SGHKS and CDR2 YYEKEE (reference sequence). Here the CDR3 reads CASSTSGGLGEQYF. CDR3 DNA sequence: TGTGCCAGCAGTACTAGCGGGGGCCTGGGGGAGCAGTACTTC.

This sequence joins TRBV5-4 and TRBJ2-3; 7 positions match TRBD2. The CDR3 runs to 16 residues. Germline V gene lookup returns CDR1 SGHNT and CDR2 YYREEE (reference sequence). J was trimmed by 0 bases and V by 4 bases; bases with no gene match: 8. CDR3 protein: CASSVRLAGSTDTQYF. CDR3 nucleotide sequence: TGTGCCAGCAGCGTCCGTTTAGCGGGTAGCACAGATACGCAGTATTTT.

This rearrangement joins TRBV7-9 to TRBJ1-1; maybe TRBD1 (6 bases). V was cut by 5 bases and J by 0 bases, with 16 bases left in between. Germline CDR1 SEHNR, CDR2 FQNEAQ (reference sequence). The CDR3 is made up of 16 amino acids. The CDR3 sequence: CASSEPGQPMNTEAFF. In DNA, the CDR3 is TGTGCCAGCAGCGAACCGGGACAACCGATGAACACTGAAGCTTTCTTT. Full variable domain (missing parts from reference TRBV7-9 and TRBJ1-1): DTGVSQNPRHKITKRGQNVTFRCDPISEHNRLYWYRQTLGQGPEFLTYFQNEAQLEKSRLLSDRFSAERPKGSFSTLEIQRTEQGDSAMYLCASSEPGQPMNTEAFFGQGTRLTVV.

The chain employs TRBV30 and TRBJ1-2; D is possibly TRBD1 (5 bases). Trimming removed 0 bases from V and 0 bases from J, with 8 bases in between. The CDR3 is made up of 14 amino acids. Germline lookup yields CDR1 GTSNPN and CDR2 SVGIG (reference sequence). This CDR3 reads CAWSVRGTNYGYTF. DNA for the CDR3: TGTGCCTGGAGTGTAAGGGGTACTAACTATGGCTACACCTTC.

CDR3: CASSRALGRDTQYF. As DNA, the CDR3 is TGTGCCAGCAGCCGGGCCCTGGGACGAGATACGCAGTATTTT. V and J are TRBV6-1 and TRBJ2-3, with D tentatively TRBD1 or TRBD2 (5 bases each). The germline V gene has CDR1 MNHNS and CDR2 SASEGT. Trimming left V 6 bases short and J 5 bases short, with 15 bases between. There are 14 residues in the CDR3.

CDR3 bases: TGTGCCAGCAGCAACGGCCGACTAGCGGAGAACACCGGGGAGCTGTTTTTT. As protein: CASSNGRLAENTGELFF. V is TRBV21-1 and J is TRBJ2-2; no DNA check was done on the table's D call, TRBD2. TRBV21-1 is annotated as a pseudogene. This CDR3 is 17 amino acids long.